The source of this T cell receptor (beta chain) is a study of T cell repertoires in cytomegalovirus infection. Overall study: Recently identified HLA-C-restricted CMV epitopes were among the peptides used. CMV infection and matching HLA type were both indicated by public TCR beta signatures. Findings and limits, study-wide: Of the TCR beta families, the public ones yielded a cumulative frequency that identified carriers of CMV plus the relevant HLA. The study found HLA-C-restricted CMV-specific TCR beta clonotypes dominating the ex vivo response.

Germline V gives CDR1 DFQATT, CDR2 SNEGSKA (reference sequence). Trimming took 0 bases from V and 1 from J, leaving 21 bases between them. The CDR3 loop spans 18 amino acids. Of note for this clonotype: Its antigen is not known.

One entry per CDR3 protein, called by TCRdb with MiXCR from the reads. The data contain 600,000 to 700,000 distinct CDR3 sequences, about 33% of them singletons. The material sequenced was cultured PBMCs, taken from culture after CMV antigen stimulation. This chain joins TRBV20-1 and TRBJ1-1; D may be TRBD1 (6 bases). This TCR came from a human donor in good health (CMV status not recorded). Some clones in this sample may be carry-over from other donors' samples. CDR3 amino acids: CSARDWKGGRGRNTEAFF. The DNA for the CDR3 is TGCAGTGCTAGAGATTGGAAAGGGGGGCGAGGACGGAACACTGAAGCTTTCTTT.